This entry describes one T cell receptor beta chain. Authors' data handling: The authors estimated nucleated cell counts from reference gene primer amplification. Using immunoSEQ multiplex PCR, the repertoire was profiled, and TCRdb retains in-frame clones only, with some absent. The DNA gave D and trimming, while V, J and clone size come from that table. The table includes about 250,000 clones, around 88% detected once. The data are from a study of blood T cell repertoires in COVID-19. About the research overall: Italy, Spain and the United States were the sources of the convalescent and acute COVID-19 samples.

V was pared by 5 bases and J by 8 bases, with 7 bases of the junction left unmatched. The CDR3 length is 14 residues. Germline assignment: CDR1 MNHEY and CDR2 SVGEGT. The gene calls are TRBV6-2 or TRBV6-3 and TRBJ1-5; TRBD1 matches at 9 bases. The TCR sequence derives from a woman in her 30s with COVID-19, enrolled during active disease. Specimen: peripheral blood. For the CDR3, the DNA is TGTGCCAGCAGTACCGGGACAGGGTCGAAGCCCCAGCATTTT. Amino acid sequence: CASSTGTGSKPQHF.